This T cell receptor beta chain was observed in a study of shared clonotypes between healthy human individuals. Across the whole study: Every donor yielded three CD4 naive, three CD4 memory, two CD8 naive and one CD8 memory plate.

Assay: immunoSEQ multiplex PCR; the TCRdb copy retains only in-frame clones and omits some. Of roughly 1 million clones listed, about 70% are singletons. Study-wide results and caveats: The authors sampled blood alone, and tissue repertoires likely differ.

With regard to this clone: Its antigen is undetermined.

Division of CD4+ cells produced a CD45RA+ naive subset and a CD45RA-negative memory subset. This CDR3 has 16 residues. With 4 bases clipped from V and 7 bases from J, the junction kept 11 bases outside the gene matches. The germline V gene encodes CDR1 MNHEY and CDR2 SMNVEV (reference sequence). This chain joins TRBV27 and TRBJ2-7, with 12 nucleotides matching TRBD1. Sequenced sample: memory CD4+ T cells sorted from blood. Subset reported: CD45RA-negative fraction. The receptor comes from a man aged 18 to 30 in good health. The CDR3 region has the DNA TGTGCCAGCAGTTCTCCCGCCGGGACAGGGGGCGGTGAGCAGTACTTC. Translated, it gives CASSSPAGTGGGEQYF.